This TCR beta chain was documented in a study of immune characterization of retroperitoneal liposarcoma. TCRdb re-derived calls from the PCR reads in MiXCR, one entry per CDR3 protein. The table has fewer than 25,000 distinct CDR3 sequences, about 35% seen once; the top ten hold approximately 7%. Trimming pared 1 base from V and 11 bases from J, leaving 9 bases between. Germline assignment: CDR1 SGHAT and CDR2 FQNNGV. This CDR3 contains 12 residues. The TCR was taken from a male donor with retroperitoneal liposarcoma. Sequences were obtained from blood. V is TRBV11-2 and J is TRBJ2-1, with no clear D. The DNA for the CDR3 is TGTGCCAGCAGCTTAGTAGAGGTAAAGCAGTTCTTC. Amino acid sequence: CASSLVEVKQFF.